Listed here are 28 T cell receptor beta chains from one sample, sequenced in a study of CD8+CD57+ T cells in acquired aplastic anemia. Profiling of TCR beta VDJ combinations and CDR3 sequences used genomic DNA as template. TCRdb fed the reads into MiXCR, producing one record per CDR3 protein. In the table there are under 200,000 distinct CDR3 sequences, approximately 52% of which are singletons. In patients chosen for sequencing, flow cytometry had shown CD8+CD57+ cell expansion. Specimen: sorted CD4+, CD8+, or CD8+CD57+ T cells (not recorded which) from PBMCs. The receptors derive from a human donor with aplastic anemia.

The sample holds one count of this clonotype. Given a much more abundant clone one base away, this may be a read error. The rearrangement joins TRBV6-1 to TRBJ1-6, with D unresolved. The germline V and J ends were trimmed by 4 bases and 8 bases, with 12 bases remaining between them. The CDR3 is 14 residues long. Germline V gives CDR1 MNHNS, CDR2 SASEGT. The CDR3: CASSGRSFDSPLHF. CDR3 coding DNA: TGTGCCAGCAGTGGCCGTTCTTTTGATTCACCCCTCCACTTT.

This clonotype was seen many times. The chain combines TRBV11-2 with TRBJ1-1; D might be TRBD1 (5 bases). The germline V and J ends were trimmed by 0 bases and 7 bases, with 9 bases remaining between them. Per the germline V gene, CDR1 is SGHAT and CDR2 is FQNNGV. The CDR3 extends over 13 amino acids. In DNA, the CDR3 is TGTGCCAGCAGCTTAGAGGGGGGGAGTGAAGCTTTCTTT. Its protein is CASSLEGGSEAFF. Complete variable domain (other parts from reference TRBV11-2 and TRBJ1-1): EAGVAQSPRYKIIEKRQSVAFWCNPISGHATLYWYQQILGQGPKLLIQFQNNGVVDDSQLPKDRFSAERLKGVDSTLKIQPAKLEDSAVYLCASSLEGGSEAFFGQGTRLTVV.

The chain has TRBV4-3 and TRBJ2-3, with TRBD2 identical over 8 bases. V gave up 3 bases and J gave up 3 bases; unmatched junction bases: 5. Germline assignment: CDR1 LGHNA and CDR2 YSLEER. This CDR3 has 15 amino acids. CDR3 DNA sequence: TGCGCCAGCAGCCAGCGGGGGGTGGGAACAGATACGCAGTATTTT. Amino acids: CASSQRGVGTDTQYF.

This clonotype has at least ten counts. This chain uses TRBV10-3 with TRBJ1-1; D is ambiguous. Germline V CDR1 and CDR2: ENHRY, SYGVKD. V was shortened by 0 bases and J by 0 bases, with 14 bases between the two germline ends. The CDR3 totals 17 residues. CDR3 coding DNA: TGTGCCATCAGTGAGTCGATAGGAATGGGTATGAACACTGAAGCTTTCTTT. Translated: CAISESIGMGMNTEAFF.

CDR3 residues: CASSLDANGYTF. CDR3 DNA sequence: TGTGCCAGCAGCTTGGACGCAAATGGCTACACCTTC. The chain couples TRBV7-9 to TRBJ1-2; D call uncertain. Between the trimmed V and J ends, which lost 3 bases and 6 bases, there was a span of 8 bases. The CDR3 is 12 amino acids. CDR1 and CDR2 from the germline V gene are SEHNR and FQNEAQ (reference sequence).

The chain couples TRBV11-1 to TRBJ2-1, with D possibly TRBD1 on 6 matching bases. This CDR3 contains 14 residues. Trimming pared 1 base from V and 6 bases from J, leaving 10 bases between. CDR1 is SGHAT, CDR2 FQDESV, per germline (reference sequence). DNA for the CDR3: TGTGCCAGCAGCTTAGACAGGGCTAGCAATGAGCAGTTCTTC. Amino acid sequence: CASSLDRASNEQFF.

The chain is built from TRBV5-4 and TRBJ2-7, with TRBD1 matching 11 bases. The CDR3 spans 14 residues. The V gene's germline CDR1 is SGHNT and CDR2 YYREEE (reference sequence). V shed 3 bases, J shed 5 bases, and the junction held 4 bases outside the gene matches. The CDR3 DNA sequence: TGTGCCAGCAGCTACGGACAGGGGGCACACGAGCAGTACTTC. This gives the protein CASSYGQGAHEQYF.

This clonotype was detected ten times or more. V is TRBV4-1 and J is TRBJ1-6; D might be TRBD1 (5 bases). The germline gives CDR1 MGHRA, CDR2 YSYEKL. The CDR3 loop spans 14 amino acids. Trimming pared 0 bases from V and 14 bases from J, leaving 14 bases between. CDR3 sequence reads: CASSQEGRAEALHF. The DNA for the CDR3 is TGCGCCAGCAGCCAAGAGGGCAGGGCAGAGGCCCTCCACTTT.

This clonotype was recorded many times. This chain uses TRBV11-2 with TRBJ2-7; possibly TRBD1 for D (6 bases). This CDR3 has 16 amino acids. CDR1 is SGHAT and CDR2 is FQNNGV in the germline V gene. V was pared by 0 bases and J by 0 bases, with 12 bases between. The CDR3 reads CASSLDRGQSSYEQYF. The DNA of the CDR3 is TGTGCCAGCAGCTTAGATCGGGGACAAAGCTCCTACGAGCAGTACTTC.

The J gene is TRBJ2-7, the V gene TRBV9; D is ambiguous. V lost 2 bases, J lost 6 bases, and 12 bases lay in between. CDR3 length: 13 amino acids. The germline V gene encodes CDR1 SGDLS and CDR2 YYNGEE. CDR3 DNA sequence: TGTGCCAGCAGCGTCGGGTCCTCAGGCGAGCAGTACTTC. Amino acid sequence: CASSVGSSGEQYF.

The chain carries TRBV12-3 or TRBV12-4 and TRBJ1-4, with 9 nucleotides matching TRBD1. V was pared by 8 bases and J by 8 bases, with 9 bases of the junction left unmatched. The CDR3 extends over 14 amino acids. This chain's CDR3 is CASGKTGGGEKLFF. The CDR3 coding sequence is TGTGCCAGCGGAAAGACAGGGGGTGGAGAAAAACTGTTTTTT.

The chain recombines TRBV20-1 with TRBJ2-5; D call uncertain. Trimming cost V 7 bases and J 8 bases, with 14 bases left between them. This CDR3 region has 11 residues. Germline CDR1 and CDR2: DFQATT and SNEGSKA (reference sequence). CDR3 loop: CSVLDLGTQYF. The CDR3 nucleotides read TGCAGTGTTCTAGACCTAGGAACCCAGTACTTC.

This clonotype was counted many times. This chain connects TRBV4-3 to TRBJ1-1, with TRBD1 identical over 11 bases. Germline V CDR1 and CDR2: LGHNA, YSLEER. The CDR3 has 17 residues. After removal of 1 base from V and 2 bases from J, the junction contained 6 bases not matched to a gene. The CDR3 spells CASSQGPGTGGNTEAFF. DNA for the CDR3: TGCGCCAGCAGCCAAGGTCCCGGGACAGGGGGTAACACTGAAGCTTTCTTT.

The rearrangement links TRBV4-3 to TRBJ2-5; tentatively, D is TRBD1 (6 bases). Trimming stripped 0 bases from V and 5 bases from J, with 16 bases between. Germline V gene lookup returns CDR1 LGHNA and CDR2 YSLEER. The CDR3 extends over 16 amino acids. The CDR3 sequence is CASSQDLGGLGETQYF. CDR3 nucleotide sequence: TGCGCCAGCAGCCAAGACTTAGGGGGTTTGGGGGAGACCCAGTACTTC.

V and J are TRBV12-3 or TRBV12-4 and TRBJ1-2; D is undetermined. This CDR3 comprises 12 residues. V shed 6 bases and J shed 8 bases, with 13 bases lying between them. The CDR3 is CASSLTFNGYTF. The CDR3 DNA is TGTGCCAGCAGCTTAACGTTTAACGGCTACACCTTC.

This clonotype was detected many times. This sequence joins TRBV19 and TRBJ1-5; perhaps TRBD1 as D (5 bases). Trimming stripped 1 base from V and 6 bases from J, with 16 bases between. The CDR3 has 16 residues. Germline V gene lookup returns CDR1 LNHDA and CDR2 SQIVND (reference sequence). Written as DNA, the CDR3 is TGTGCCAGTAGTATAGGGCCCAGGAGGGGCCCTCAGCCCCAGCATTTT. It is translated as CASSIGPRRGPQPQHF.

The table lists this clonotype with a few counts. V usage is TRBV28 and J usage is TRBJ1-1; D is undetermined. The CDR3 runs 12 residues. Germline values: CDR1 MDHEN, CDR2 SYDVKM. Trimming took 5 bases from V and 5 from J, leaving 9 bases between them. CDR3 loop: CASSPTPTEAFF. CDR3 coding DNA: TGTGCCAGCAGTCCAACACCAACTGAAGCTTTCTTT.

The chain combines TRBV20-1 with TRBJ2-4; TRBD2 might be the D (5 bases). The CDR3 length is 16 residues. Germline V gene data show CDR1 as DFQATT and CDR2 as SNEGSKA (reference sequence). Trimming stripped 6 bases from V and 1 base from J, with 19 bases between. The CDR3, as DNA: TGCAGTGCCAGCTCTCGGACGGAGGTGGCCAAAAACATTCAGTACTTC. Its protein product is CSASSRTEVAKNIQYF.

This clonotype came up many times. J is TRBJ1-2 and V is TRBV2; D is possibly TRBD1 (6 bases). V was shortened by 4 bases and J by 7 bases, with 16 bases between the two germline ends. The CDR3 covers 14 residues. CDR1 is SNHLY and CDR2 is FYNNEI in the germline V gene. The CDR3 reads CASSGGQLRLGYTF. The CDR3 region has the DNA TGTGCCAGCAGTGGAGGACAGCTGCGACTTGGCTACACCTTC.

Many counts were recorded for this clonotype. This chain connects TRBV7-7 to TRBJ2-7; D is undetermined. This CDR3 comprises 15 residues. CDR1 and CDR2 (germline): SSHAT, FNYEAQ (reference sequence). V was clipped by 5 bases and J by 0 bases, with 14 bases between them. The CDR3 DNA sequence: TGTGCCAGCAGCCCGTCTCAAGCTAGCTCCTACGAGCAGTACTTC. This sequence encodes CASSPSQASSYEQYF.

This clonotype was recorded a few times. The V and J genes are TRBV7-2 and TRBJ1-6, with unresolved D. CDR3 length equals 13 residues. Germline V CDR1 and CDR2: SGHTA, FQGNSA. Trimming left V 2 bases short and J 7 bases short, with 6 bases between. The CDR3 sequence is CASSLKENSPLHF. The CDR3 nucleotides are TGTGCCAGCAGCTTAAAGGAGAATTCACCCCTCCACTTT. Complete variable domain (other parts from reference TRBV7-2 and TRBJ1-6): GAGVSQSPSNKVTEKGKDVELRCDPISGHTALYWYRQSLGQGLEFLIYFQGNSAPDKSGLPSDRFSAERTGGSVSTLTIQRTQQEDSAVYLCASSLKENSPLHFGNGTRLTVT.

This chain links TRBV29-1 with TRBJ1-6; D gene ambiguous. Germline CDR1 reads SQVTM; CDR2 reads ANQGSEA. The CDR3 spans 13 residues. Trimming pared 2 bases from V and 10 bases from J, leaving 12 bases between. CDR3 DNA: TGCAGCGTTGAACCTGGGTGGGGATCACCCCTCCACTTT. Residues: CSVEPGWGSPLHF.

The chain links TRBV10-1 to TRBJ2-1; unclear D gene. This CDR3 is built from 15 residues. Trimming removed 5 bases at V and 4 bases at J, with 15 bases between. Germline lookup yields CDR1 WNHNN and CDR2 SYGVQD (reference sequence). CDR3 in amino acids: CASSPRPGGYNEQFF. Written as DNA, the CDR3 is TGCGCCAGCAGTCCCCGACCGGGTGGGTACAATGAGCAGTTCTTC.

This clonotype was counted only a few times. The rearrangement joins TRBV7-6 to TRBJ2-7; 7 positions agree with TRBD2. Trimming cost V 3 bases and J 6 bases; bases outside gene matches: 5. The CDR3 contains 13 residues. In germline, CDR1 is SGHVS, CDR2 FNYEAQ. As DNA, the CDR3 is TGTGCCAGCAGCTTTAACTCGGGGGGCGAGCAGTACTTC. Its translation: CASSFNSGGEQYF.

Concerning this clonotype: Just one base apart from a much larger clone, this may be a read error. The V gene is TRBV12-3 or TRBV12-4, the J gene TRBJ2-2, with 7 bases matching TRBD1. The CDR3 covers 14 residues. CDR3 sequence reads: CASSLTGPVGELSF. The CDR3 DNA reads as TGTGCCAGCAGTTTGACAGGGCCCGTGGGGGAGCTGTCTTTT.

Many counts were recorded for this clonotype. The rearrangement uses TRBV5-1 and TRBJ1-2; D uncertain. Per germline, CDR1 SGHRS and CDR2 YFSETQ. V gave up 6 bases and J gave up 3 bases, with 18 bases separating them. The CDR3 length is 15 residues. CDR3 in amino acids: CASTPEPSGDYGYTF. The CDR3 coding sequence is TGCGCCAGCACCCCTGAACCCTCCGGGGACTATGGCTACACCTTC.

J is TRBJ1-1 and V is TRBV7-9; D is uncertain. This CDR3 spans 11 amino acids. Trimming pared 1 base from V and 6 bases from J, leaving 3 bases between. Germline lookup yields CDR1 SEHNR and CDR2 FQNEAQ (reference sequence). CDR3 nucleotides: TGTGCCAGCAGCTTAGATGCTGAAGCTTTCTTT. It codes for CASSLDAEAFF.

This clonotype was seen a single time. V gene TRBV25-1 combines with J gene TRBJ2-5, with D tentatively TRBD2 (6 bases). Trimming removed 1 base from V and 5 bases from J, with 20 bases in between. This CDR3 has 17 residues. Germline V lookup: CDR1 MGHDK, CDR2 SYGVNS. Here the CDR3 DNA reads TGTGCCAGCAGTGAATCCGCGCGGGACGGCCCCTCGGAGACCCAGTACTTC. Translation gives CASSESARDGPSETQYF.